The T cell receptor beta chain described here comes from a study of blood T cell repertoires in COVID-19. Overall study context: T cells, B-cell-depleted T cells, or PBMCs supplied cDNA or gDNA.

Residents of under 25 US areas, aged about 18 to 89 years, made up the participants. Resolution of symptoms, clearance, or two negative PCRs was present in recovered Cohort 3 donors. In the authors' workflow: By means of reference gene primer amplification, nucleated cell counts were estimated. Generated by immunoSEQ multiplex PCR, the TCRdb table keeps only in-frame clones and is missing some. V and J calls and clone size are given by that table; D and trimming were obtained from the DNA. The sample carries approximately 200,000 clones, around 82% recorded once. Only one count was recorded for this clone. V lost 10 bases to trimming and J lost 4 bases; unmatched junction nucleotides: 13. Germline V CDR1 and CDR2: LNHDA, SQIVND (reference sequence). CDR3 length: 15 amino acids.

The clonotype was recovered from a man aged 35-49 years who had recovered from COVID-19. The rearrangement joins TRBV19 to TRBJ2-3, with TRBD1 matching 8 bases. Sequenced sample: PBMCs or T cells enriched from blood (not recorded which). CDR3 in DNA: TGTGCCACTCAGCTTCTCGGACAGGGCGCAGATACGCAGTATTTT. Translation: CATQLLGQGADTQYF.